This TCR beta chain came from a study of blood T cell repertoires in COVID-19. Looking at the study overall: Material from acute and convalescent COVID-19 was sourced from the United States, Italy and Spain.

In the original analysis: Estimation of nucleated cell counts was performed using reference gene primer amplification. The repertoire was sequenced with immunoSEQ multiplex PCR; TCRdb's copy has only in-frame clones and lacks some. The DNA gave D and trimming, while V, J and clone size come from that table. The sample holds about 70,000 clones, 79% seen once. Deletions cut 2 bases from V and 7 bases from J, with 12 bases between. The CDR3 runs to 14 residues. CDR1 is SGHTA and CDR2 is FQGNSA in the germline V gene. This chain links TRBV7-2 with TRBJ2-1; D ambiguous. The sequence came from a woman between 55 and 75 years old with acute or convalescent COVID-19. The sample was peripheral blood. The CDR3 region is CASSLSASQNEQFF. CDR3 coding DNA: TGTGCCAGCAGCTTATCGGCTAGTCAAAATGAGCAGTTCTTC. The full variable domain, completed using reference TRBV7-2 and TRBJ2-1, is GAGVSQSPSNKVTEKGKDVELRCDPISGHTALYWYRQSLGQGLEFLIYFQGNSAPDKSGLPSDRFSAERTGGSVSTLTIQRTQQEDSAVYLCASSLSASQNEQFFGPGTRLTVL.